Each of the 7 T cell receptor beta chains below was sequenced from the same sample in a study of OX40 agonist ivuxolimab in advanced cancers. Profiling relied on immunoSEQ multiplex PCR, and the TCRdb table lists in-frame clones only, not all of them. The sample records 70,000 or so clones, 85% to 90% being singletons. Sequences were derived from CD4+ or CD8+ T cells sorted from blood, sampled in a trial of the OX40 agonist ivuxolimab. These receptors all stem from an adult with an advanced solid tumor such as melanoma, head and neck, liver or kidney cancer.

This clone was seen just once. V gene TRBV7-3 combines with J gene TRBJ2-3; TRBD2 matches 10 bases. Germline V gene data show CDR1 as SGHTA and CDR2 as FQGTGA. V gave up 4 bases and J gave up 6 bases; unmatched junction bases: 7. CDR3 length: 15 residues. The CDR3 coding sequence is TGTGCCAGCAGCTCAGGGGGACTAGCGACGGATACGCAGTATTTT. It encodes CASSSGGLATDTQYF.

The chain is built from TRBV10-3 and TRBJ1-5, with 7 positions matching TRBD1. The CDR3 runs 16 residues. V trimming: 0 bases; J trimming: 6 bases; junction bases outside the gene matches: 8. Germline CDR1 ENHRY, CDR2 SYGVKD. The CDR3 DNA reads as TGTGCCATCAGTGAGTCGGGCGCAGGGACAGCTCAGCCCCAGCATTTT. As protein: CAISESGAGTAQPQHF.

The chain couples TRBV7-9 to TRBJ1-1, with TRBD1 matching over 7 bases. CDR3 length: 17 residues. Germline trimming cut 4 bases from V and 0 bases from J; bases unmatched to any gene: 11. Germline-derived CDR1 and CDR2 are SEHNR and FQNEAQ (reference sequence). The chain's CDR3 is CASSSRDRTILNTEAFF. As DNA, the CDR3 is TGTGCCAGCAGCTCCCGGGACAGAACTATCCTGAACACTGAAGCTTTCTTT.

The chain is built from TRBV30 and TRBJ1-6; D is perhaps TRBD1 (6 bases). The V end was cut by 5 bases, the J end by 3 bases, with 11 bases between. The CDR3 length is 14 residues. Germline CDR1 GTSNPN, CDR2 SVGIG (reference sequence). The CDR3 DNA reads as TGTGCCTGGGCCGACAGGAACTATAATTCACCCCTCCACTTT. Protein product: CAWADRNYNSPLHF.

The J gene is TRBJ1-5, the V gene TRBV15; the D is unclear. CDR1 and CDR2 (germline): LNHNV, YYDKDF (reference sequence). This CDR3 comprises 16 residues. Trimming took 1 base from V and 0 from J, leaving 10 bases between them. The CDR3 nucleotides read TGTGCCACCAGCAGAGTAGCAGGCTATAGCAATCAGCCCCAGCATTTT. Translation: CATSRVAGYSNQPQHF.

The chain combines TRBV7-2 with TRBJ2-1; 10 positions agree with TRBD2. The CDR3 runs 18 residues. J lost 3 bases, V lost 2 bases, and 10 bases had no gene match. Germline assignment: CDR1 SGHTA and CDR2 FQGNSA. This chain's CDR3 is CASSLTSGGASIYNEQFF. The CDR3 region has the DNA TGTGCCAGCAGCTTAACCAGCGGGGGGGCCTCGATCTACAATGAGCAGTTCTTC.

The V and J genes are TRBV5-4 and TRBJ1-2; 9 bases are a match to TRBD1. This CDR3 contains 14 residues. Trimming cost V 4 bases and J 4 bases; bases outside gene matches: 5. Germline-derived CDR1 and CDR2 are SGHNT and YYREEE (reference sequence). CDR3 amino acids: CASSAGQGSYGYTF. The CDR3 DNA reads TGTGCCAGCAGCGCCGGACAGGGGTCCTATGGCTACACCTTC. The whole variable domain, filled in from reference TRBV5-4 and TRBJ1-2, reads ETGVTQSPTHLIKTRGQQVTLRCSSQSGHNTVSWYQQALGQGPQFIFQYYREEENGRGNFPPRFSGLQFPNYSSELNVNALELDDSALYLCASSAGQGSYGYTFGSGTRLTVV.